These T cell receptor beta chains were read from a single sample in a study of blood T cell repertoires in COVID-19. Sequenced by immunoSEQ multiplex PCR; TCRdb stores in-frame clones only, minus some. There are approximately 90,000 clones in the sample; 70% to 90% occur only once, and roughly 8.9% lies in the top ten. The source material was peripheral blood. Receptors were obtained from a man aged 45 to 65 with acute or convalescent COVID-19. The CDR3 runs from the conserved cysteine through the conserved F or W. Each record gives: V gene, D gene, J gene, CDR3 protein, CDR3 DNA. The D gene is left open where the match is weak.

TRBV12-3/TRBV12-4	NA	TRBJ2-1	CASRGTSYNEQFF	TGTGCCAGCAGGGGAACTAGCTACAATGAGCAGTTCTTC
TRBV19	NA	TRBJ1-1	CASSNTVRGTEAFF	TGTGCCAGTAGCAACACCGTCAGGGGCACTGAAGCTTTCTTT
TRBV7-2	TRBD2	TRBJ2-1	CASSYGRGGRNEQFF	TGTGCCAGCAGCTATGGGCGGGGGGGGAGGAATGAGCAGTTCTTC
TRBV5-4	TRBD1	TRBJ1-1	CASSRTGTTNTEAFF	TGTGCCAGCAGCAGGACAGGGACTACGAACACTGAAGCTTTCTTT
TRBV2	NA	TRBJ2-2	CASRTRGRTGELFF	TGTGCCAGCCGGACAAGGGGTCGCACCGGGGAGCTGTTTTTT
TRBV6-6	NA	TRBJ1-3	CASSLLRRRGGSGNTIYF	TGTGCCAGCAGTCTTTTACGCCGGCGGGGAGGGTCTGGAAACACCATATATTTT
TRBV4-2	TRBD1	TRBJ2-2	CASRPGTVQSGELFF	TGTGCCAGCAGACCCGGGACAGTCCAAAGCGGGGAGCTGTTTTTT
TRBV28	NA	TRBJ1-2	CASSLGRGHYGYTF	TGTGCCAGCAGTTTAGGGCGGGGCCACTATGGCTACACCTTC
TRBV19	TRBD2	TRBJ2-3	CATGTSGRGGTQYF	TGTGCCACTGGGACTAGCGGAAGAGGAGGTACGCAGTATTTT
TRBV14	NA	TRBJ1-3	CASSQGAVSGNTIYF	TGTGCCAGCAGCCAGGGAGCGGTCTCTGGAAACACCATATATTTT
TRBV9	NA	TRBJ1-6	CASSVGDTGNSPLHF	TGTGCCAGCAGCGTAGGGGACACTGGAAATTCACCCCTCCACTTT
TRBV19	NA	TRBJ2-2	CASSIGGNRPNTGELFF	TGTGCCAGTAGTATAGGTGGAAACAGACCGAACACCGGGGAGCTGTTTTTT
TRBV20-1	TRBD1	TRBJ1-2	CSASRGGAYGYTF	TGCAGTGCTAGTCGAGGGGGCGCCTATGGCTACACCTTC
TRBV5-6	NA	TRBJ1-6	CASSLEAGYNSPLHF	TGTGCCAGCAGCTTGGAGGCAGGGTATAATTCACCCCTCCACTTT
TRBV4-2	TRBD2	TRBJ2-3	CASSQDRGGTTDTQYF	TGTGCCAGCAGCCAAGATCGCGGGGGAACCACAGATACGCAGTATTTT
TRBV27	NA	TRBJ1-1	CASSLRRDTEAFF	TGTGCCAGCAGCCTAAGGAGAGACACTGAAGCTTTCTTT
TRBV30	TRBD1	TRBJ1-5	CAWSVQTGANQPQHF	TGTGCCTGGAGTGTCCAGACAGGGGCAAATCAGCCCCAGCATTTT
TRBV5-8	NA	TRBJ1-4	CASSFGSRTNEKLFF	TGTGCCAGCAGCTTTGGGAGTAGAACTAATGAAAAACTGTTTTTT